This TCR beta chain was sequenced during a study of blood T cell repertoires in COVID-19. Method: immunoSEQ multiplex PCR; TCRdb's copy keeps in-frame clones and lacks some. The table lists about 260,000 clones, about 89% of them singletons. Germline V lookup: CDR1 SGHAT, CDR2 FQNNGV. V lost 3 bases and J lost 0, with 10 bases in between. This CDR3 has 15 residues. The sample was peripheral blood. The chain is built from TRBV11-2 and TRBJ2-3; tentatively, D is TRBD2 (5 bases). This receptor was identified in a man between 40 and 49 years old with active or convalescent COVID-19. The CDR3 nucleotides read TGTGCCAGCAGCTTGGAGAAGCGGAGCACAGATACGCAGTATTTT. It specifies CASSLEKRSTDTQYF. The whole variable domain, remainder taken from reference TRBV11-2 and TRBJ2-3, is EAGVAQSPRYKIIEKRQSVAFWCNPISGHATLYWYQQILGQGPKLLIQFQNNGVVDDSQLPKDRFSAERLKGVDSTLKIQPAKLEDSAVYLCASSLEKRSTDTQYFGPGTRLTVL.